This T cell receptor beta chain was sequenced for a study of post-analysis software for immune sequencing data. For the study at large: As for disease course, relapsing-remitting, secondary progressive and progressive-relapsing multiple sclerosis were all included.

A remark on this clonotype: The antigen remains undetermined.

General study points: Controls showed lower frequencies than patients for five TRBV segments, and TRBV5-6, TRBV5-1 and TRBV20-1 were among these.

TCR beta cDNA libraries had unique molecular identifiers. From the PCR reads, TCRdb called clonotypes with MiXCR, one entry per CDR3 protein. The table records about 500,000 distinct CDR3 sequences, less than 45% of them present only once. Deletions cut 4 bases from V and 2 bases from J, with 13 bases between. The length of the CDR3 is 15 residues. From germline, CDR1 is MNHEY and CDR2 SVGEGT. The J gene is TRBJ2-3, the V gene TRBV6-2 or TRBV6-3, with a weak D call TRBD2 (5 bases). The TCR originated in a girl between 10 and 17 years old with multiple sclerosis. Sequencing was done on a sample of blood. The CDR3 DNA reads TGTGCCAGCAGTTGGCTAGCAGACCCCACAGATACGCAGTATTTT. Translated, it gives CASSWLADPTDTQYF.